This T cell receptor beta chain was observed in a study of blood T cell repertoires in COVID-19. This clone was seen just once. Seattle patient enrollment occurred during active infection, with longitudinal follow-up thereafter. Libraries were prepared by immunoSEQ multiplex PCR; TCRdb keeps only in-frame clonotypes and omits some of them. The sample consists of over 50,000 clones, approximately 81% of them appearing once. CDR1 and CDR2 from the germline V gene are GTSNPN and SVGIG (reference sequence). V lost 3 bases to trimming and J lost 3 bases, with 12 bases between them. The CDR3 is 13 residues long.

The genes are TRBV30 and TRBJ2-7; D possibly corresponds to TRBD2 (6 bases). Sequenced sample: peripheral blood. The origin of this receptor is a man in his 60s with COVID-19, enrolled during active disease. The CDR3 DNA is TGTGCCTGGAGGACAGTGGGACTCTACGAGCAGTACTTC. Translated, it gives CAWRTVGLYEQYF. Full variable domain (outside the CDR3, taken from reference TRBV30 and TRBJ2-7): SQTIHQWPATLVQPVGSPLSLECTVEGTSNPNLYWYRQAAGRGLQLLFYSVGIGQISSEVPQNLSASRPQDRQFILSSKKLLLSDSGFYLCAWRTVGLYEQYFGPGTRLTVT.